This is a list of T cell receptor beta chains from one sample in a study of T cells after yellow fever vaccination. MiXCR, run by TCRdb on the 5' RACE reads, gives a single entry per CDR3 protein. The table includes around 310,000 distinct CDR3 sequences, approximately 4% detected once. Sequenced here: PBMCs, sampled 15 days after the yellow fever booster vaccination. Receptors originate from a man between 18 and 29 years old who received the YFV17D yellow fever vaccine. Both conserved end residues are part of each CDR3. Fields, in order: D gene, clone size, V gene, J gene, CDR3 protein, CDR3 DNA. The D gene is left open where the match is weak. For some rows the clone size is stated as once, few or many, or as a class when expanded; others skip it.

TRBD1,.,TRBV20-1,TRBJ1-5,CSARDRRTGFNQPQHF,TGCAGTGCTAGAGATAGGAGGACAGGGTTTAATCAGCCCCAGCATTTT
.,many,TRBV7-8,TRBJ2-1,CASSLPTGLGQFF,TGTGCCAGCAGCTTGCCGACGGGCTTGGGGCAGTTCTTC
.,many,TRBV5-1,TRBJ2-3,CASSRRGGGTDTQYF,TGCGCCAGCAGCCGGCGAGGCGGAGGCACAGATACGCAGTATTTT
TRBD1,many,TRBV3-1,TRBJ1-1,CASSRGQSNTEAFF,TGTGCCAGCAGCCGGGGACAGTCGAACACTGAAGCTTTCTTT
.,few,TRBV24-1,TRBJ1-1,CATSEGAEAFF,TGTGCCACCAGTGAAGGGGCTGAAGCTTTCTTT
.,few,TRBV6-2/TRBV6-3,TRBJ1-5,CASSPVTSRVTNQPQHF,TGTGCCAGCAGCCCAGTTACTTCTCGAGTGACTAATCAGCCCCAGCATTTT
.,.,TRBV6-2/TRBV6-3,TRBJ1-5,CASRKTATLNQPQHF,TGTGCCAGCAGGAAGACAGCCACTCTCAATCAGCCCCAGCATTTT
.,many,TRBV12-3/TRBV12-4,TRBJ1-2,CASSLKGGYGYTF,TGTGCCAGCAGTTTGAAAGGGGGCTATGGCTACACCTTC
TRBD2,many,TRBV5-1,TRBJ2-2,CASSPGLAGVTGELFF,TGCGCCAGCAGCCCAGGACTAGCGGGGGTTACCGGGGAGCTGTTTTTT
TRBD1,many,TRBV12-3/TRBV12-4,TRBJ1-5,CASSFSGGRQPQHF,TGTGCCAGCAGTTTCTCAGGGGGCCGTCAGCCCCAGCATTTT
.,.,TRBV11-2,TRBJ1-4,CASSLVGGRGTNEKLFF,TGTGCCAGCAGCTTAGTAGGAGGGCGAGGAACTAATGAAAAACTGTTTTTT
.,many,TRBV20-1,TRBJ2-7,CSARAPDGDSYEQYF,TGCAGTGCTAGAGCCCCGGACGGAGACTCCTACGAGCAGTACTTC
.,few,TRBV5-1,TRBJ2-2,CASGRTGSTGELFF,TGCGCCAGCGGCAGGACGGGAAGCACCGGGGAGCTGTTTTTT
.,many,TRBV5-1,TRBJ2-5,CASSLGDPQETQYF,TGCGCCAGCAGTTTGGGGGACCCCCAAGAGACCCAGTACTTC
.,.,TRBV3-1,TRBJ1-2,CASSRREANYGYTF,TGTGCCAGCAGCCGGCGGGAGGCTAACTATGGCTACACCTTC
.,many,TRBV6-4,TRBJ2-3,CASSAGSTDTQYF,TGTGCCAGCAGTGCGGGGAGCACAGATACGCAGTATTTT
.,.,TRBV7-2,TRBJ1-2,CASSLERGTYGYTF,TGTGCCAGCAGCTTAGAACGGGGAACCTATGGCTACACCTTC
.,.,TRBV20-1,TRBJ1-2,CSARTLQGGRLNYGYTF,TGCAGTGCTAGAACGCTCCAGGGCGGGCGATTAAACTATGGCTACACCTTC
TRBD1,.,TRBV6-2/TRBV6-3,TRBJ2-6,CASSNPRGIASGANVLTF,TGTGCCAGCAGTAACCCCAGGGGGATCGCCTCTGGGGCCAACGTCCTGACTTTC
.,many,TRBV28,TRBJ2-5,CASSDTGHRPWETQYF,TGTGCCAGCAGCGATACGGGACATCGACCATGGGAGACCCAGTACTTC
TRBD2,many,TRBV6-1,TRBJ2-7,CASSEPGSGGAYEQYF,TGTGCCAGCAGTGAACCTGGAAGCGGGGGGGCCTACGAGCAGTACTTC
.,many,TRBV7-9,TRBJ1-2,CASSFPGGGYTF,TGTGCCAGCAGCTTCCCTGGAGGAGGCTACACCTTC
TRBD2,many,TRBV6-5,TRBJ2-2,CASRPGLAGGAGELFF,TGTGCCAGCAGACCGGGACTAGCGGGGGGAGCCGGGGAGCTGTTTTTT
.,.,TRBV6-5,TRBJ1-2,CASSYPGAYGYTF,TGTGCCAGCAGTTACCCGGGGGCCTATGGCTACACCTTC
TRBD1,few,TRBV7-9,TRBJ2-7,CASSLRDRENEQYF,TGTGCCAGCAGCTTAAGGGACAGGGAAAACGAGCAGTACTTC
.,few,TRBV7-6,TRBJ2-5,CASSVNTKETQYF,TGTGCCAGCAGCGTAAATACCAAAGAGACCCAGTACTTC
.,.,TRBV6-5,TRBJ2-3,CASSYFSRENTQYF,TGTGCCAGCAGTTACTTTTCCCGGGAGAATACGCAGTATTTT
.,few,TRBV6-2/TRBV6-3,TRBJ2-7,CASSAARAYEQYF,TGTGCCAGCAGTGCAGCTAGAGCCTACGAGCAGTACTTC
.,.,TRBV12-3/TRBV12-4,TRBJ2-7,CASSPTYYEQYF,TGTGCCAGCAGCCCGACCTACTACGAGCAGTACTTC
.,many,TRBV9,TRBJ1-5,CASSVESGGQPQHF,TGTGCCAGCAGCGTAGAATCCGGGGGACAGCCCCAGCATTTT
.,many,TRBV7-2,TRBJ1-2,CASSPRDPGGGDGYTF,TGTGCCAGCAGCCCCAGGGACCCTGGAGGGGGAGATGGCTACACCTTC
.,many,TRBV29-1,TRBJ2-1,CSVDRSQTYNEQFF,TGCAGCGTTGACAGATCACAGACCTACAATGAGCAGTTCTTC
.,many,TRBV7-2,TRBJ2-1,CASSRTGEAYNEQFF,TGTGCCAGCAGTCGAACAGGGGAGGCCTACAATGAGCAGTTCTTC
.,few,TRBV7-2,TRBJ1-3,CASSLAPRGGLLNTIYF,TGTGCCAGCAGCTTAGCGCCTCGGGGCGGCCTTTTAAACACCATATATTTT
TRBD2,.,TRBV27,TRBJ2-1,CASRNSGGAGEQFF,TGTGCCAGCAGGAATAGCGGGGGGGCGGGTGAGCAGTTCTTC
.,many,TRBV20-1,TRBJ2-2,CSARDQRLGGGGELFF,TGCAGTGCTAGAGATCAGCGGTTGGGGGGAGGCGGGGAGCTGTTTTTT
TRBD2,many,TRBV20-1,TRBJ2-1,CSARDLAGAHNEQFF,TGCAGTGCTAGGGATCTAGCGGGGGCCCACAATGAGCAGTTCTTC
TRBD2,.,TRBV7-2,TRBJ2-5,CASSLHIGGVQETQYF,TGTGCCAGCAGCCTTCATATTGGGGGGGTGCAAGAGACCCAGTACTTC
.,.,TRBV4-3,TRBJ1-3,CASSQEGTGLGNTIYF,TGCGCCAGCAGCCAAGAGGGTACAGGGCTGGGAAACACCATATATTTT
TRBD1,many,TRBV7-9,TRBJ2-1,CASTQGIYNEQFF,TGTGCCAGTACACAGGGGATATACAATGAGCAGTTCTTC
.,many,TRBV7-8,TRBJ2-3,CASSLAGTERPQYF,TGTGCCAGCAGCTTAGCAGGGACGGAGAGGCCTCAGTATTTT
.,few,TRBV18,TRBJ2-1,CASSPPGSFYNEQFF,TGTGCCAGCTCACCACCGGGATCCTTCTACAATGAGCAGTTCTTC
TRBD1,.,TRBV4-2,TRBJ1-2,CASSQDLEGAYYGYTF,TGTGCCAGCAGCCAAGATCTCGAGGGGGCTTACTATGGCTACACCTTC
TRBD2,.,TRBV5-1,TRBJ2-5,CASSLAGEQETQYF,TGCGCCAGCAGCTTAGCGGGGGAGCAAGAGACCCAGTACTTC